The rows below give T cell receptor beta chains drawn from one sample of a study of OX40 agonist ivuxolimab in advanced cancers. The repertoire was sequenced with immunoSEQ multiplex PCR; TCRdb's copy has only in-frame clones and lacks some. The sample shows around 64,000 clones, around 84% of them seen only once. The specimen was CD4+ or CD8+ T cells sorted from blood, collected in a trial of the OX40 agonist ivuxolimab. All receptors come from an adult with an advanced solid tumor such as melanoma, head and neck, liver or kidney cancer. Each CDR3 is given with its conserved first and last residue. Each record gives: J gene, V gene, D gene, clone size, CDR3 protein, CDR3 DNA. D genes are given only for firm matches. A clone size is listed for some rows: how often the clone was seen (once, few, many), or a class if it is expanded.

TRBJ2-1,TRBV7-3,TRBD1,.,CASSIAGTDYNEQFF,TGTGCCAGCAGCATTGCCGGGACAGACTACAATGAGCAGTTCTTC
TRBJ2-7,TRBV30,.,once,CAWSRLGRTYEQYF,TGTGCCTGGAGTAGGTTGGGAAGGACGTACGAGCAGTACTTC
TRBJ1-6,TRBV21-1,.,.,CASSSYRGAENSPLHF,TGTGCCAGCAGCAGCTACAGGGGGGCCGAAAATTCACCCCTCCACTTT
TRBJ2-4,TRBV6-6,.,few,CASSRAENIQYF,TGTGCCAGCAGTCGGGCTGAAAACATTCAGTACTTC
TRBJ1-2,TRBV5-5,.,.,CASSRTSPYGSTF,TGTGCCAGCAGCAGAACCTCTCCCTATGGCTCCACCTTC
TRBJ1-6,TRBV6-5,TRBD1,.,CASSAGTGVNSPLHF,TGTGCCAGCAGCGCGGGCACAGGGGTTAATTCACCCCTCCACTTT
TRBJ2-5,TRBV18,TRBD1,.,CASSPGTGETQYF,TGTGCCAGCTCACCAGGGACAGGGGAGACCCAGTACTTC
TRBJ2-1,TRBV5-4,.,.,CASSLGELSNEQFF,TGTGCCAGCAGCTTGGGGGAGTTAAGCAATGAGCAGTTCTTC
TRBJ1-1,TRBV4-1,TRBD1,.,CASSHTGVRVNTEAFF,TGCGCCAGCAGCCATACAGGGGTTCGGGTGAACACTGAAGCTTTCTTT
TRBJ2-5,TRBV2,TRBD2,.,CASSSSGIGIETQYF,TGTGCCAGCAGTTCAAGCGGGATCGGAATAGAGACCCAGTACTTC
TRBJ2-7,TRBV5-1,.,.,CASSLASRPGSHEQYF,TGCGCCAGCAGCTTGGCATCTCGCCCAGGGAGCCACGAGCAGTACTTC
TRBJ2-7,TRBV18,TRBD2,.,CASSPDASGRVDF,TGTGCCAGCTCTCCGGACGCTAGCGGGAGAGTCGACTTC
TRBJ2-1,TRBV9,.,.,CASSVAPGSYNEQFF,TGTGCCAGCAGCGTAGCCCCAGGGTCCTACAATGAGCAGTTCTTC
TRBJ1-2,TRBV15,TRBD1,.,CATSRDRGGYGYTF,TGTGCCACCAGCAGGGACAGGGGTGGCTATGGCTACACCTTC
TRBJ1-1,TRBV5-6,.,.,CASSPRGGVYTEAFF,TGTGCCAGCAGCCCACGGGGAGGAGTATACACTGAAGCTTTCTTT
TRBJ1-2,TRBV4-2,.,.,CASSQDQKNGADLGYTF,TGTGCCAGCAGCCAAGATCAGAAAAATGGAGCGGACCTTGGCTACACCTTC
TRBJ2-3,TRBV14,.,.,CASSPLTGTDTQYF,TGTGCCAGCAGCCCTCTAACAGGGACAGATACGCAGTATTTT
TRBJ2-7,TRBV19,.,.,CASSIEGGNEQYF,TGTGCCAGTAGTATAGAGGGGGGCAACGAGCAGTACTTC
TRBJ2-3,TRBV29-1,.,.,CSMRLSLTDTQYF,TGCAGCATGCGCTTATCCCTCACAGATACGCAGTATTTT
TRBJ1-3,TRBV6-1,.,once,CASSEPGSGNTIYF,TGTGCCAGCAGTGAACCAGGGTCTGGAAACACCATATATTTT
TRBJ2-3,TRBV5-5,TRBD1,.,CASSLYRGQGTDTQYF,TGTGCCAGCAGCTTGTATCGCGGACAGGGCACAGATACGCAGTATTTT
TRBJ1-3,TRBV5-4,.,many,CASSFSQLGNTIYF,TGTGCCAGCAGCTTTTCGCAGCTAGGAAACACCATATATTTT
TRBJ2-2,TRBV5-4,TRBD1,few,CASSFGGQLNTGELFF,TGTGCCAGCAGCTTTGGGGGACAGTTGAACACCGGGGAGCTGTTTTTT
TRBJ2-3,TRBV6-1,.,.,CASSDLSGGTDTQYF,TGTGCCAGCAGTGACTTAAGCGGAGGCACAGATACGCAGTATTTT
TRBJ2-6,TRBV11-2,.,.,CASSWGYGASGANVLTF,TGTGCCAGCAGCTGGGGGTACGGGGCCTCTGGGGCCAACGTCCTGACTTTC
TRBJ2-5,TRBV9,.,.,CASSVALEGGTQETQYF,TGTGCCAGCAGCGTAGCTCTAGAGGGGGGAACACAAGAGACCCAGTACTTC
TRBJ2-7,TRBV7-7,.,.,CASSLYPAGLYEQYF,TGTGCCAGCAGCTTATACCCCGCAGGCCTCTACGAGCAGTACTTC
TRBJ2-2,TRBV7-9,.,.,CASSLRRTGELFF,TGTGCCAGCAGCTTACGCAGGACCGGGGAGCTGTTTTTT
TRBJ2-2,TRBV6-5,.,.,CASRTENTGELFF,TGTGCCAGCCGGACAGAAAACACCGGGGAGCTGTTTTTT
TRBJ2-1,TRBV5-1,TRBD2,.,CASSWGGITSVTGEWSYNEQFF,TGCGCCAGCAGCTGGGGGGGAATTACCTCGGTTACGGGAGAATGGTCCTACAATGAGCAGTTCTTC
TRBJ1-1,TRBV18,.,.,CASSPSEDTEAFF,TGTGCCAGCTCACCAAGTGAGGACACTGAAGCTTTCTTT
TRBJ1-5,TRBV21-1,.,.,CASSKGHRGTDSNQPQHF,TGTGCCAGCAGCAAAGGGCACAGGGGCACGGATAGCAATCAGCCCCAGCATTTT
TRBJ1-2,TRBV15,.,few,CATSRVELHGGYTF,TGTGCCACCAGCAGAGTTGAGTTGCATGGTGGCTACACCTTC
TRBJ2-7,TRBV14,.,.,CASSQGPGRGLYEQYF,TGTGCCAGCAGCCAAGGGCCAGGAAGGGGACTTTACGAGCAGTACTTC
TRBJ1-5,TRBV6-5,.,.,CASRGGGSNQPQHF,TGTGCCAGCAGGGGGGGAGGAAGCAATCAGCCCCAGCATTTT
TRBJ2-7,TRBV5-1,TRBD2,.,CASSLSGTSGYEQYF,TGCGCCAGCAGCCTCTCCGGGACTAGCGGGTACGAGCAGTACTTC
TRBJ1-1,TRBV19,.,.,CASSIDFMATEAFF,TGTGCCAGTAGTATAGATTTCATGGCCACTGAAGCTTTCTTT
TRBJ2-7,TRBV19,.,.,CASSTEGYEQYF,TGTGCCAGTAGCACTGAGGGTTACGAGCAGTACTTC
TRBJ1-5,TRBV27,TRBD1,.,CASSRDRGRGNQPQHF,TGTGCCAGCAGTCGTGACAGGGGGAGAGGCAATCAGCCCCAGCATTTT
TRBJ2-1,TRBV7-2,TRBD2,.,CASSRGAGGYNEQFF,TGTGCCAGCAGCCGCGGAGCGGGAGGGTATAATGAGCAGTTCTTC
TRBJ2-1,TRBV20-1,.,.,CSASVQNEQFF,TGCAGTGCTAGCGTGCAGAATGAGCAGTTCTTC
TRBJ2-1,TRBV25-1,TRBD1,once,CASSVRQGLHYNEQFF,TGTGCCAGCAGTGTAAGACAGGGGTTACACTACAATGAGCAGTTCTTC
TRBJ2-5,TRBV19,.,.,CASGIDQETQYF,TGTGCCAGTGGTATTGACCAAGAGACCCAGTACTTC
TRBJ1-2,TRBV21-1,.,.,CAGEDSPNYGYTF,TGTGCCGGGGAGGACAGCCCTAACTATGGCTACACCTTC
TRBJ1-5,TRBV7-8,.,once,CASSPGDTSNQPQHF,TGTGCCAGCAGCCCGGGGGACACCAGCAATCAGCCCCAGCATTTT
TRBJ1-6,TRBV19,.,.,CASKSSGINNSPLHF,TGTGCCAGTAAGTCCTCCGGGATCAATAATTCACCCCTCCACTTT
TRBJ2-3,TRBV5-1,.,once,CASILNGAEGDTQYF,TGCGCCAGCATCCTAAACGGGGCGGAGGGGGATACGCAGTATTTT
TRBJ2-3,TRBV7-9,TRBD2,.,CAGNSGGRSDTQYF,TGTGCCGGAAATAGCGGGGGGAGGTCAGATACGCAGTATTTT
TRBJ2-1,TRBV6-6,.,.,CASSYSTGVGSEQFF,TGTGCCAGCAGTTACTCGACGGGGGTGGGGAGTGAGCAGTTCTTC
TRBJ1-1,TRBV4-1,.,.,CASSQVGGRFFNTEAFF,TGCGCCAGCAGCCAAGTGGGAGGGAGATTCTTTAACACTGAAGCTTTCTTT
TRBJ2-1,TRBV5-1,.,.,CASTSGLRTLPSSYNEQFF,TGCGCCAGCACCTCGGGACTCCGGACACTCCCCAGCTCCTACAATGAGCAGTTCTTC
TRBJ2-7,TRBV7-9,.,.,CASSSDGSEQYF,TGTGCCAGCAGCTCGGATGGGTCCGAGCAGTACTTC